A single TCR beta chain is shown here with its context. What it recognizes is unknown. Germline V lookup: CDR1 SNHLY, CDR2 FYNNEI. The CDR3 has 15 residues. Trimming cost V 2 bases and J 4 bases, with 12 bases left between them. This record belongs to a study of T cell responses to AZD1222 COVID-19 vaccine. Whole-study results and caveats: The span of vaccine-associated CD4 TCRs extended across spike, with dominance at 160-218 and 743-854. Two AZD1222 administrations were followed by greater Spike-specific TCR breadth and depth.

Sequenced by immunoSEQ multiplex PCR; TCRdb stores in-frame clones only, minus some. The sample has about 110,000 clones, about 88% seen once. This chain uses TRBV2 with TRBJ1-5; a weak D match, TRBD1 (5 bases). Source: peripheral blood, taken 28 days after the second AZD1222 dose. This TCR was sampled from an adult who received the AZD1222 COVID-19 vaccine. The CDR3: CASSEWVGENQPQHF. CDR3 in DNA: TGTGCCAGCAGTGAATGGGTGGGGGAAAATCAGCCCCAGCATTTT.